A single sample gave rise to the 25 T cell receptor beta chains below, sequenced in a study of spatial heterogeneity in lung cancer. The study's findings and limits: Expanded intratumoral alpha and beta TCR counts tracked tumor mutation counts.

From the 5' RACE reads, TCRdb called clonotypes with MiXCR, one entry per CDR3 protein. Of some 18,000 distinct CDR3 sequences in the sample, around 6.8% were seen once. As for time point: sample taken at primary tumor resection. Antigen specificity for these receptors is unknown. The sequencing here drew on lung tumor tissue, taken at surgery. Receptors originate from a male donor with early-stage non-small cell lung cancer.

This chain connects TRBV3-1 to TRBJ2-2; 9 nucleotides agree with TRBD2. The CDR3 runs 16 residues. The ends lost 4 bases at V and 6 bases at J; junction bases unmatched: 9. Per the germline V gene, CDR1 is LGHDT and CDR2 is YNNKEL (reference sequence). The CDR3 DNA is TGTGCCAGCAGCCCGGGGGCTAGCGGGGCCCCCGGGGAGCTGTTTTTT. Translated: CASSPGASGAPGELFF.

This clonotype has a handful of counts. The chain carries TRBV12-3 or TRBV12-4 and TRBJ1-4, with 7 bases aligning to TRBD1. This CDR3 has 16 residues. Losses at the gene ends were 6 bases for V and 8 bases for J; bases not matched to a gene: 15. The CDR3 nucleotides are TGTGCCAGCAGACGAGCCCCGGGACAGACAGACGAAAAACTGTTTTTT. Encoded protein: CASRRAPGQTDEKLFF.

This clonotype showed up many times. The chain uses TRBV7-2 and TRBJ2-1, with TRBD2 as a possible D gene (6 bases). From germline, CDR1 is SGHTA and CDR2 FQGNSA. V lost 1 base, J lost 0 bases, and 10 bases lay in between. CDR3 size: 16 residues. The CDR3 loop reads CASSLGGDSSYNEQFF. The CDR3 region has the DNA TGTGCCAGCAGCTTAGGAGGGGACTCCTCCTACAATGAGCAGTTCTTC.

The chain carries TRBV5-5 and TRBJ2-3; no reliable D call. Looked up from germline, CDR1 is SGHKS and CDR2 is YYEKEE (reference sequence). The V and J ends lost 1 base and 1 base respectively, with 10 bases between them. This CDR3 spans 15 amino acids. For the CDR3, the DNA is TGTGCCAGCAGCTTGTCATCTTCCCGCACAGATACGCAGTATTTT. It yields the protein CASSLSSSRTDTQYF. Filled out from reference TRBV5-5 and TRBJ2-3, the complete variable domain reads DAGVTQSPTHLIKTRGQQVTLRCSPISGHKSVSWYQQVLGQGPQFIFQYYEKEERGRGNFPDRFSARQFPNYSSELNVNALLLGDSALYLCASSLSSSRTDTQYFGPGTRLTVL.

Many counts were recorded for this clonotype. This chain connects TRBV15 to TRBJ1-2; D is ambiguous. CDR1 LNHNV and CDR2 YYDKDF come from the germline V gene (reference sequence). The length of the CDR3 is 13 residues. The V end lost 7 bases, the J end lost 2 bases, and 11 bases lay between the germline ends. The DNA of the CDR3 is TGTGCCACCATGGATTCAGCGAACTATGGCTACACCTTC. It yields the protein CATMDSANYGYTF.

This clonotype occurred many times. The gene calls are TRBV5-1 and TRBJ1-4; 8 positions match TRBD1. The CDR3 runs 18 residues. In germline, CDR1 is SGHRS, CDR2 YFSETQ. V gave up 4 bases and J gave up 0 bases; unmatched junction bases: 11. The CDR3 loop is CASSQKRTGYATNEKLFF. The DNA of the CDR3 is TGCGCCAGCAGCCAGAAGAGGACAGGGTATGCAACTAATGAAAAACTGTTTTTT.

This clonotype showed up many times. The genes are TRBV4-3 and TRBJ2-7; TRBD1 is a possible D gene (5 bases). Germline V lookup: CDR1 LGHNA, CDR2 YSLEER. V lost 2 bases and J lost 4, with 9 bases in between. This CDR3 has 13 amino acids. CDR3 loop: CASSQWAGYEQYF. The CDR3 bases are TGCGCCAGCAGCCAATGGGCAGGGTACGAGCAGTACTTC.

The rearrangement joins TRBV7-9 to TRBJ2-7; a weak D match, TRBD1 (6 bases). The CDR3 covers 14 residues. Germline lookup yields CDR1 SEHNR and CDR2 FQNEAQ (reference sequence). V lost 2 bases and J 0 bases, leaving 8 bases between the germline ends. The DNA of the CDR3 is TGTGCCAGCAGCTTACCAGGGGCCTCCTACGAGCAGTACTTC. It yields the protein CASSLPGASYEQYF.

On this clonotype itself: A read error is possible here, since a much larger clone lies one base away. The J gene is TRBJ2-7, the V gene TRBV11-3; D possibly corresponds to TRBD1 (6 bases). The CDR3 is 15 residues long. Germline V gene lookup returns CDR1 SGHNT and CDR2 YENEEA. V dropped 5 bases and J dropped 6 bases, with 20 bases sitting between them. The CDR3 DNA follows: TGTGCCAGCAGCCCTTCCGGGACAAGGTTAGGCGAGCAGTACTTC. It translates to CASSPSGTRLGEQYF.

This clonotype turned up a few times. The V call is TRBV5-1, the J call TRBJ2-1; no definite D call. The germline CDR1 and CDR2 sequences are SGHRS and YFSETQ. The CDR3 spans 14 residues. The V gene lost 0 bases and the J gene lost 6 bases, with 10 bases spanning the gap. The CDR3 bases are TGCGCCAGCAGCTTGGCCAGCCAGGTCAATGAGCAGTTCTTC. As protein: CASSLASQVNEQFF.

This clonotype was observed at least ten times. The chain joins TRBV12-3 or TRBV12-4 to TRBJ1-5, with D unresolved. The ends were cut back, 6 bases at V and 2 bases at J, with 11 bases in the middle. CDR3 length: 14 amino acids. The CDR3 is CASSRLDGNQPQHF. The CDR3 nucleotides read TGTGCCAGCAGCCGCCTAGACGGCAATCAGCCCCAGCATTTT.

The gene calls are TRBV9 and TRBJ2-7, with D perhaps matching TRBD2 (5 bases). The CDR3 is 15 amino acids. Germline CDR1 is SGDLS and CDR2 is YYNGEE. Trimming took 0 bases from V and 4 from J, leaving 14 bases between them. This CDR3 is CASSVEPHWTYEQYF. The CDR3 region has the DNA TGTGCCAGCAGCGTAGAGCCCCATTGGACTTACGAGCAGTACTTC. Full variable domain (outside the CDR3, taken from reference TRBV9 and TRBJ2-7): DSGVTQTPKHLITATGQRVTLRCSPRSGDLSVYWYQQSLDQGLQFLIQYYNGEERAKGNILERFSAQQFPDLHSELNLSSLELGDSALYFCASSVEPHWTYEQYFGPGTRLTVT.

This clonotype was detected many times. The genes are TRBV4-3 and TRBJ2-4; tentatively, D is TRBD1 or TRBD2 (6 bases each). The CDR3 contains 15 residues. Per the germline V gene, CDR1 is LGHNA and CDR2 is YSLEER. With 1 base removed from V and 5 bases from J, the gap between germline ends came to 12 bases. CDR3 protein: CASSQVGRGENIQYF. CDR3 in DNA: TGCGCCAGCAGCCAAGTCGGAAGGGGGGAAAACATTCAGTACTTC.

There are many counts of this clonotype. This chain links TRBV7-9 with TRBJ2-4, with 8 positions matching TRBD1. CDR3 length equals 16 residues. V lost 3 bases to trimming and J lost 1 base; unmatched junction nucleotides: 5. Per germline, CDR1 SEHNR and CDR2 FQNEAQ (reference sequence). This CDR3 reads CASSFTQGEAKNIQYF. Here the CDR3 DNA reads TGTGCCAGCAGCTTCACACAGGGGGAGGCCAAAAACATTCAGTACTTC.

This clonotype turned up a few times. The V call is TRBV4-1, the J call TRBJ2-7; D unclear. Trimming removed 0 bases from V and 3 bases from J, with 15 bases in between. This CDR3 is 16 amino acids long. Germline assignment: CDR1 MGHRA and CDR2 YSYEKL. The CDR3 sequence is CASSQDLGSSYYEQYF. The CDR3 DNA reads TGCGCCAGCAGCCAAGATCTTGGGTCTTCGTACTACGAGCAGTACTTC.

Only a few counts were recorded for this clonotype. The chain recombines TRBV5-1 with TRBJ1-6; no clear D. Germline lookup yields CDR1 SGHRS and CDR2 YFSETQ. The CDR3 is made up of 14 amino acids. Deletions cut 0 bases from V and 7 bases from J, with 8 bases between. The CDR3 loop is CASSLEGSNSPLHF. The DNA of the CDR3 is TGCGCCAGCAGCTTGGAAGGGTCCAATTCACCCCTCCACTTT.

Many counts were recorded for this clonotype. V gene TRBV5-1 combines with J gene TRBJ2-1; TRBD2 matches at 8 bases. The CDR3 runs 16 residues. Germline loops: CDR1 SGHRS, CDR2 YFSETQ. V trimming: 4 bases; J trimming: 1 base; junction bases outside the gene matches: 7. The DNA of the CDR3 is TGCGCCAGCAGCCTCGGACTAGCCCTATCCTACAATGAGCAGTTCTTC. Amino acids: CASSLGLALSYNEQFF.

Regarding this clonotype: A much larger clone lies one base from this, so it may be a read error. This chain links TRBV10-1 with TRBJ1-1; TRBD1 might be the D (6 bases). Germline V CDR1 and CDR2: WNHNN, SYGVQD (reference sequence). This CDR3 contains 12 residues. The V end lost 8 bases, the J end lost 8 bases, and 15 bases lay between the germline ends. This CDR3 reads CASWYRQVEAFF. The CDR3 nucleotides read TGCGCCAGCTGGTATAGACAGGTAGAAGCTTTCTTT.

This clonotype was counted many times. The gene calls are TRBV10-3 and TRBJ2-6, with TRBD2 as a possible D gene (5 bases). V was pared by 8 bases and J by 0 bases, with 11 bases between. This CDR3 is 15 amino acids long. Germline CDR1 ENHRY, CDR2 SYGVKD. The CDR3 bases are TGTGCCATCGGAGAGGGCTTCTCTGGGGCCAACGTCCTGACTTTC. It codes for CAIGEGFSGANVLTF.

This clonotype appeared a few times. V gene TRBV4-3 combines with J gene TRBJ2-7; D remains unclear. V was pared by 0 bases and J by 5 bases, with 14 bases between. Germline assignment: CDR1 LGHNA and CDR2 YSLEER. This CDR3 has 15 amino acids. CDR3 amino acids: CASSQDRAEWNEQYF. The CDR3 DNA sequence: TGCGCCAGCAGCCAAGACCGGGCCGAATGGAACGAGCAGTACTTC.

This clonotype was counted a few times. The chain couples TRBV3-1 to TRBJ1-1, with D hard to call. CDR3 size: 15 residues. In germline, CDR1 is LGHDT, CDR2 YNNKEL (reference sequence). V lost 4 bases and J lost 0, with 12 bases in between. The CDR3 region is CASSPRSSVNTEAFF. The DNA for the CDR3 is TGTGCCAGCAGCCCCCGGAGTTCAGTGAACACTGAAGCTTTCTTT.

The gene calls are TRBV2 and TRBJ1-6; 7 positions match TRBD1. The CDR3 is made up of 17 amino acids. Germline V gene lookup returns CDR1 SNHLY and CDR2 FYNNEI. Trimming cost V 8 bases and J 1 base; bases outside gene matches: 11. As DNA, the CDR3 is TGTGCCAGCCTATTAAGCTCAGGGGGTTCCTATAATTCACCCCTCCACTTT. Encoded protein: CASLLSSGGSYNSPLHF.

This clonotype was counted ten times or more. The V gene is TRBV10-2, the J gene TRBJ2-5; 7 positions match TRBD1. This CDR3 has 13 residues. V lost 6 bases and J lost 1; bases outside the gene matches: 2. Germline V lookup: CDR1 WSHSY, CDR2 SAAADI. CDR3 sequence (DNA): TGCGCCAGCAGCCGGGACAGCCAAGAGACCCAGTACTTC. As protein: CASSRDSQETQYF.

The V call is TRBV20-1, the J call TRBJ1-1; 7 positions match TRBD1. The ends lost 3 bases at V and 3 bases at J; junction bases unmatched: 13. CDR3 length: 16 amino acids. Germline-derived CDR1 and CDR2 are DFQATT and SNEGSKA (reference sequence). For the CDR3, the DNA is TGCAGTGCTAGCCAGACCAGGGGGGGGAGGGACACTGAAGCTTTCTTT. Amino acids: CSASQTRGGRDTEAFF.

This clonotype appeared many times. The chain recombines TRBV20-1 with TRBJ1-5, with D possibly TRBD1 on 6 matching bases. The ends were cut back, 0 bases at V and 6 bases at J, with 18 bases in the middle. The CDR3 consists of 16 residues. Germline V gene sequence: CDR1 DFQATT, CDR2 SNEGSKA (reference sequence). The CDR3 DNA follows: TGCAGTGCTAGAGATTCGGGGCACAGGGCCGGTCAGCCCCAGCATTTT. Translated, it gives CSARDSGHRAGQPQHF.